Presented here are 9 T cell receptor beta chains from one specimen sequenced in a study of blood T cells in healthy people across ages. Primers used in a second PCR of roughly 6 to 11 cycles were a sample-barcoded 5' primer and a J-beta primer mix. TCRdb re-called the 5' RACE reads through MiXCR, storing one row per CDR3 protein. Among around 990,000 distinct CDR3 sequences, more than 30% were seen once, and the ten largest hold about an eighth. Input material: blood. These receptors were collected from a young man in good health.

The CDR3 sequence is CASHPDGTGDTQYF. In DNA form, the CDR3 reads TGTGCCAGCCACCCGGATGGTACCGGAGATACGCAGTATTTT. This chain joins TRBV6-1 and TRBJ2-3; no definite D call. The CDR3 totals 14 residues. V dropped 8 bases and J dropped 5 bases, with 17 bases sitting between them. The germline V gene has CDR1 MNHNS and CDR2 SASEGT.

The chain employs TRBV10-3 and TRBJ2-1, with 10 bases identical to TRBD2. V dropped 3 bases and J dropped 0; count of bases not matched to a gene: 8. Germline CDR1 ENHRY, CDR2 SYGVKD. The CDR3 length is 18 residues. The CDR3 bases are TGTGCCATCAGTGAAGGGCTAGCGGGAGCTAGCTCCTACAATGAGCAGTTCTTC. Translated: CAISEGLAGASSYNEQFF.

The chain couples TRBV14 to TRBJ1-1, with D perhaps TRBD1 (5 bases). CDR3 length: 14 residues. V lost 5 bases and J 6 bases, leaving 16 bases between the germline ends. CDR1 is SGHDN, CDR2 FVKESK, per germline. The CDR3 sequence: CASSALYGDPEAFF. In DNA form, the CDR3 reads TGTGCCAGCAGCGCCCTTTACGGGGACCCTGAAGCTTTCTTT. Together with reference TRBV14 and TRBJ1-1, the CDR3 gives the full variable domain: EAGVTQFPSHSVIEKGQTVTLRCDPISGHDNLYWYRRVMGKEIKFLLHFVKESKQDESGMPNNRFLAERTGGTYSTLKVQPAELEDSGVYFCASSALYGDPEAFFGQGTRLTVV.

About this clonotype: Its ends do not fully match the called genes, so a read error is possible. This chain uses TRBV6-1 with TRBJ2-5, with 12 bases fitting TRBD1. The germline CDR1 and CDR2 sequences are MNHNS and SASEGT. The CDR3 is made up of 15 amino acids. CDR3 nucleotide sequence: TGTGCCAGCAGAGGGGACAGGGGGCTTCAAGAGGCCCAGTACTTC. It codes for CASRGDRGLQEAQYF.

The chain couples TRBV29-1 to TRBJ1-4, with 11 bases aligning to TRBD1. The length of the CDR3 is 13 residues. Looked up from germline, CDR1 is SQVTM and CDR2 is ANQGSEA. Trimming removed 6 bases from V and 8 bases from J; junction bases left unmatched: 5. CDR3 coding DNA: TGCAGCGTCGCCGGGACAGGGGGAGAAAAACTGTTTTTT. As protein: CSVAGTGGEKLFF.

The genes are TRBV2 and TRBJ1-1; tentatively, D is TRBD1 (6 bases). V was trimmed by 7 bases and J by 4 bases, leaving 16 bases between them. The CDR3 covers 14 residues. CDR1 and CDR2 (germline): SNHLY, FYNNEI. The CDR3 loop reads CASNTGYPGTEAFF. The CDR3 coding sequence is TGTGCCAGCAATACAGGGTATCCGGGCACTGAAGCTTTCTTT.

V usage is TRBV6-5 and J usage is TRBJ1-1; the D gene is possibly TRBD1 (6 bases). The germline gives CDR1 MNHEY, CDR2 SVGAGI. V shed 6 bases and J shed 0 bases, with 17 bases lying between them. CDR3 length equals 16 residues. In DNA, the CDR3 is TGTGCCAGCAGACCTGGAGCGGGGGCGCTGAACACTGAAGCTTTCTTT. This encodes CASRPGAGALNTEAFF.

This clonotype was picked up many times. The V call is TRBV6-5, the J call TRBJ1-2; maybe TRBD1 (5 bases). The V and J ends lost 6 bases and 1 base respectively, with 6 bases between them. The CDR3 sequence is 12 residues long. Germline V lookup: CDR1 MNHEY, CDR2 SVGAGI. The CDR3 region is CASRDNNYGYTF. The DNA for the CDR3 is TGTGCCAGCAGGGACAATAACTATGGCTACACCTTC.

This chain joins TRBV19 and TRBJ1-4, with D perhaps matching TRBD1 (5 bases). Deletions cut 8 bases from V and 6 bases from J, with 13 bases between. CDR3 length: 13 residues. Per germline, CDR1 LNHDA and CDR2 SQIVND (reference sequence). DNA of the CDR3: TGTGCCAGTGCAGACAGACCCCATGAAAAACTGTTTTTT. Protein sequence: CASADRPHEKLFF.